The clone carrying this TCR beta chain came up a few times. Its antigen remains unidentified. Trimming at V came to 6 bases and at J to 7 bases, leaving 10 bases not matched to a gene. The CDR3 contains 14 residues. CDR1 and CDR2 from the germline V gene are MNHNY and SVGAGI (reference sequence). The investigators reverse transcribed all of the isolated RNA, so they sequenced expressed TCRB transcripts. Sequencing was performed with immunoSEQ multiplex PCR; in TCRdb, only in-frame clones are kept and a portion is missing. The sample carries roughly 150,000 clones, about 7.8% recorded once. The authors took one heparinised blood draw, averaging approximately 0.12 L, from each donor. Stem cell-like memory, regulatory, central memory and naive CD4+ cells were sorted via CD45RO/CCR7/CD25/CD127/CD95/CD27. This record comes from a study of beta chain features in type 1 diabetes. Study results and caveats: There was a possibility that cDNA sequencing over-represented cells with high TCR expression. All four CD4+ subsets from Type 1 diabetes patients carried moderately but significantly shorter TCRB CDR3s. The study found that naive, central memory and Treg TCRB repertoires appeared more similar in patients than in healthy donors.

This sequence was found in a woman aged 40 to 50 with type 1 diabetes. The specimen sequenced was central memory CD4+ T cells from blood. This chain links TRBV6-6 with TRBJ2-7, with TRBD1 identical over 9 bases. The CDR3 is CASSPYRDRVEQYF. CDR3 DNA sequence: TGTGCCAGCAGCCCGTACCGGGACAGGGTGGAGCAGTACTTC.